This is a list of T cell receptor beta chains from one sample in a study of Ad26.COV2.S vaccination and SARS-CoV-2 variants. TCRdb's table, derived via immunoSEQ multiplex PCR, lists solely in-frame clones and lacks some. The sample lists just over 350,000 clones; about 92% were seen once. The specimen comprised peripheral blood, sampled after recovery from COVID-19. The receptor set was obtained from a human donor who had recovered from COVID-19. The CDR3 runs from the conserved cysteine through the conserved F or W. The order of the fields is CDR3 length, V gene, J gene, D gene, clone size, CDR3 DNA, CDR3 protein. D genes are given only for firm matches. Clone sizes are given selectively: once, few, many, or a class where the clone is expanded.

len: 14
v_gene: TRBV27
j_gene: TRBJ2-5
d_gene: .
abundance: .
CDR3nt: TGTGCCAGCAGTTTCGGGTTACAGCGAGAGACCCAGTACTTC
CDR3aa: CASSFGLQRETQYF

len: 16
v_gene: TRBV7-2
j_gene: TRBJ1-4
d_gene: TRBD1
abundance: .
CDR3nt: TGTGCCAGCAGCTTCGACAGGGGGCTAGCTAATGAAAAACTGTTTTTT
CDR3aa: CASSFDRGLANEKLFF

len: 16
v_gene: TRBV12-5
j_gene: TRBJ1-5
d_gene: .
abundance: .
CDR3nt: TGTGCTAGTGGTCCAGGGGATCGGGGCCGCAATCAGCCCCAGCATTTT
CDR3aa: CASGPGDRGRNQPQHF

len: 15
v_gene: TRBV19
j_gene: TRBJ1-1
d_gene: .
abundance: .
CDR3nt: TGTGCCAGTAGTATAGGCGTCAGCCTCAACACTGAAGCTTTCTTT
CDR3aa: CASSIGVSLNTEAFF

len: 17
v_gene: TRBV5-1
j_gene: TRBJ1-1
d_gene: .
abundance: .
CDR3nt: TGCGCCAGCAGCCGATTTCAAACTCAGAGGATGAACACTGAAGCTTTCTTT
CDR3aa: CASSRFQTQRMNTEAFF

len: 13
v_gene: TRBV27
j_gene: TRBJ1-6
d_gene: .
abundance: once
CDR3nt: TGTGCCAGCAGTTTCGGAGGAAATTCACCCCTCCACTTT
CDR3aa: CASSFGGNSPLHF

len: 13
v_gene: TRBV19
j_gene: TRBJ2-7
d_gene: .
abundance: .
CDR3nt: TGTGCCAGTAGTTCAGGGAGTCTTTACGAGCAGTACTTC
CDR3aa: CASSSGSLYEQYF

len: 13
v_gene: TRBV6-2/TRBV6-3
j_gene: TRBJ1-2
d_gene: .
abundance: .
CDR3nt: TGTGCCAGCAGTTACGGAGAGGGGTTCGGCTACACCTTC
CDR3aa: CASSYGEGFGYTF

len: 14
v_gene: TRBV5-5
j_gene: TRBJ1-1
d_gene: .
abundance: .
CDR3nt: TGTGCCAGCAGCTTGACAGAGATGAACACTGAAGCTTTCTTT
CDR3aa: CASSLTEMNTEAFF

len: 15
v_gene: TRBV5-1
j_gene: TRBJ2-2
d_gene: .
abundance: .
CDR3nt: TGCGCCAGCAGCTTCACATGGGGGAACACCGGGGAGCTGTTTTTT
CDR3aa: CASSFTWGNTGELFF

len: 14
v_gene: TRBV7-3
j_gene: TRBJ1-1
d_gene: .
abundance: .
CDR3nt: TGTGCCAGCAGCTTAACACCGGGGCGGAGTGAAGCTTTCTTT
CDR3aa: CASSLTPGRSEAFF

len: 15
v_gene: TRBV18
j_gene: TRBJ2-3
d_gene: TRBD1
abundance: .
CDR3nt: TGTGCCAGCAAGTCCGGGACAGGGATCTCAGATACGCAGTATTTT
CDR3aa: CASKSGTGISDTQYF

len: 12
v_gene: TRBV12-3/TRBV12-4
j_gene: TRBJ1-4
d_gene: .
abundance: .
CDR3nt: TGTGCCAGCAGTTTACAGGATGAAAAACTGTTTTTT
CDR3aa: CASSLQDEKLFF

len: 15
v_gene: TRBV6-1
j_gene: TRBJ1-2
d_gene: TRBD1
abundance: .
CDR3nt: TGTGCCAGCAGTGAATCGGACAGGGGGTTCTATGGCTACACCTTC
CDR3aa: CASSESDRGFYGYTF

len: 14
v_gene: TRBV7-6
j_gene: TRBJ2-1
d_gene: TRBD2
abundance: .
CDR3nt: TGTGCCAGTCGGGGGGGTCGAATAGTGGATGAGCAGTTCTTC
CDR3aa: CASRGGRIVDEQFF

len: 11
v_gene: TRBV12-3/TRBV12-4
j_gene: TRBJ2-7
d_gene: .
abundance: few
CDR3nt: TGTGCCAGCAGTAGCTCCTACGAGCAGTACTTC
CDR3aa: CASSSSYEQYF

len: 13
v_gene: TRBV27
j_gene: TRBJ2-6
d_gene: .
abundance: .
CDR3nt: TGTGCCAGCAGTCTCTCTGGGGCCAACGTCCTGACTTTC
CDR3aa: CASSLSGANVLTF

len: 17
v_gene: TRBV6-1
j_gene: TRBJ1-1
d_gene: .
abundance: .
CDR3nt: TGTGCCAGCAGTGGACAATCCTCTACAAAGAGGGACACTGAAGCTTTCTTT
CDR3aa: CASSGQSSTKRDTEAFF

len: 11
v_gene: TRBV7-2
j_gene: TRBJ2-3
d_gene: .
abundance: .
CDR3nt: TGTGCCAGCAGCCTGCCAGATACGCAGTATTTT
CDR3aa: CASSLPDTQYF

len: 13
v_gene: TRBV10-2
j_gene: TRBJ2-1
d_gene: .
abundance: .
CDR3nt: TGCGCCAGCAGTGAGTACCGCTACAATGAGCAGTTCTTC
CDR3aa: CASSEYRYNEQFF

len: 16
v_gene: TRBV4-1
j_gene: TRBJ1-6
d_gene: .
abundance: few
CDR3nt: TGCGCCAGCAGCCAAGAAGACCTCTCCTATAATTCACCCCTCCACTTT
CDR3aa: CASSQEDLSYNSPLHF

len: 12
v_gene: TRBV14
j_gene: TRBJ1-2
d_gene: .
abundance: .
CDR3nt: TGTGCCAGCGCGGCAGGAAACTATGGCTACACCTTC
CDR3aa: CASAAGNYGYTF

len: 12
v_gene: TRBV7-9
j_gene: TRBJ2-1
d_gene: .
abundance: .
CDR3nt: TGTGCCAGCAGCTTCCTGATCAATGAGCAGTTCTTC
CDR3aa: CASSFLINEQFF

len: 13
v_gene: TRBV24-1
j_gene: TRBJ2-4
d_gene: .
abundance: .
CDR3nt: TGTGCCAGTACGGGACAAGACAAAAACATTCAGTACTTC
CDR3aa: CASTGQDKNIQYF

len: 15
v_gene: TRBV10-3
j_gene: TRBJ1-4
d_gene: .
abundance: .
CDR3nt: TGTGCCATCAGTGATAAAGGCCGTAATGATGAAAAACTGTTTTTT
CDR3aa: CAISDKGRNDEKLFF

len: 11
v_gene: TRBV6-5
j_gene: TRBJ1-1
d_gene: TRBD1
abundance: .
CDR3nt: TGTGCCAGTCGACAGGGCACTGAAGCTTTCTTT
CDR3aa: CASRQGTEAFF

len: 15
v_gene: TRBV19
j_gene: TRBJ2-5
d_gene: .
abundance: .
CDR3nt: TGTGCCAGTAGTATACGAAGCCTTAACCAAGAGACCCAGTACTTC
CDR3aa: CASSIRSLNQETQYF

len: 16
v_gene: TRBV5-4
j_gene: TRBJ2-3
d_gene: TRBD2
abundance: .
CDR3nt: TGTGCCAGCAGCCGAAACGGCGGGGGGGTCTCAGATACGCAGTATTTT
CDR3aa: CASSRNGGGVSDTQYF

len: 15
v_gene: TRBV9
j_gene: TRBJ2-1
d_gene: TRBD2
abundance: .
CDR3nt: TGTGCCAGCAGCGTATCAGCGGGGGGGCCCAATGAGCAGTTCTTC
CDR3aa: CASSVSAGGPNEQFF

len: 12
v_gene: TRBV6-1
j_gene: TRBJ2-2
d_gene: .
abundance: .
CDR3nt: TGTGCCAGCAGTGATCTGTCCGGGGAGCTGTTTTTT
CDR3aa: CASSDLSGELFF

len: 14
v_gene: TRBV6-5
j_gene: TRBJ1-1
d_gene: .
abundance: .
CDR3nt: TGTGCCAGCAGTTACTCATGGTATAACGCTGAAGCTTTCTTT
CDR3aa: CASSYSWYNAEAFF

len: 12
v_gene: TRBV10-3
j_gene: TRBJ2-5
d_gene: .
abundance: .
CDR3nt: TGTGCCATCAAGGGGATAGAAGAGACCCAGTACTTC
CDR3aa: CAIKGIEETQYF

len: 15
v_gene: TRBV18
j_gene: TRBJ1-4
d_gene: TRBD1
abundance: .
CDR3nt: TGTGCCAGCTCATCGGGACAGGGATACGGTGAAAAACTGTTTTTT
CDR3aa: CASSSGQGYGEKLFF

len: 12
v_gene: TRBV6-5
j_gene: TRBJ1-2
d_gene: .
abundance: .
CDR3nt: TGTGCCAGCAGTTACTCGGGGAATGGCTACACCTTC
CDR3aa: CASSYSGNGYTF

len: 15
v_gene: TRBV7-9
j_gene: TRBJ1-3
d_gene: TRBD1
abundance: .
CDR3nt: TGTGCCAGCTCCATAACAGGGGACTCTGGAAACACCATATATTTT
CDR3aa: CASSITGDSGNTIYF

len: 16
v_gene: TRBV4-3
j_gene: TRBJ2-1
d_gene: .
abundance: .
CDR3nt: TGCGCCAGCAGCCGGGATTGGGGGGGCCGATACAATGAGCAGTTCTTC
CDR3aa: CASSRDWGGRYNEQFF

len: 15
v_gene: TRBV6-1
j_gene: TRBJ1-2
d_gene: TRBD1
abundance: .
CDR3nt: TGTGCCAGCAGTGAAGGGGACAGCCTTTTCTATGGCTACACCTTC
CDR3aa: CASSEGDSLFYGYTF

len: 16
v_gene: TRBV7-9
j_gene: TRBJ2-1
d_gene: TRBD2
abundance: .
CDR3nt: TGTGCCAGCAGCTTAGCCAGCGGGGGGGCCAGTGGTGAGCAGTTCTTC
CDR3aa: CASSLASGGASGEQFF

len: 15
v_gene: TRBV5-6
j_gene: TRBJ2-7
d_gene: .
abundance: .
CDR3nt: TGTGCCAGCAGCGCCCGGGGTAGCGGAACCTACGAGCAGTACTTC
CDR3aa: CASSARGSGTYEQYF

len: 15
v_gene: TRBV6-6
j_gene: TRBJ1-4
d_gene: TRBD1
abundance: .
CDR3nt: TGTGCCAGCAGTCGCGGGGGACAGGGTAATGAAAAACTGTTTTTT
CDR3aa: CASSRGGQGNEKLFF

len: 16
v_gene: TRBV6-6
j_gene: TRBJ1-1
d_gene: .
abundance: .
CDR3nt: TGTGCCAGCAGTTACTCTTCACCACGCGCCGCTTCTGAAGCTTTCTTT
CDR3aa: CASSYSSPRAASEAFF

len: 12
v_gene: TRBV19
j_gene: TRBJ1-1
d_gene: .
abundance: .
CDR3nt: TGTGCCAGTAGTGTGACTCCCGCGCCAGCTTTCTTT
CDR3aa: CASSVTPAPAFF

len: 14
v_gene: TRBV3-1/TRBV3-2
j_gene: TRBJ1-1
d_gene: .
abundance: .
CDR3nt: TGTGCCAGCAGCCCGTCCCACCGGGACACTGAAGCTTTCTTT
CDR3aa: CASSPSHRDTEAFF

len: 15
v_gene: TRBV19
j_gene: TRBJ1-1
d_gene: .
abundance: .
CDR3nt: TGTGCCAGTAACCCGGGCCGCGAAAAAAATACTGAAGCTTTCTTT
CDR3aa: CASNPGREKNTEAFF

len: 17
v_gene: TRBV2
j_gene: TRBJ2-2
d_gene: TRBD2
abundance: once
CDR3nt: TGTGCCAGCAGCTCGCTAGCGGGGGGGCCGGGCACCGGGGAGCTGTTTTTT
CDR3aa: CASSSLAGGPGTGELFF

len: 17
v_gene: TRBV3-1/TRBV3-2
j_gene: TRBJ2-7
d_gene: .
abundance: .
CDR3nt: TGTGCCAGCAGCCAAGATATGAAGGGTGGAGGAGCCTACGAGCAGTACTTC
CDR3aa: CASSQDMKGGGAYEQYF

len: 13
v_gene: TRBV12-3/TRBV12-4
j_gene: TRBJ2-3
d_gene: .
abundance: .
CDR3nt: TGTGCCAGCAGTTTTATACACACAGATACGCAGTATTTT
CDR3aa: CASSFIHTDTQYF

len: 15
v_gene: TRBV7-6
j_gene: TRBJ2-7
d_gene: .
abundance: .
CDR3nt: TGTGCCAGCAGCTTAGTTGCGGGCAAAAGCTACGAGCAGTACTTC
CDR3aa: CASSLVAGKSYEQYF

len: 13
v_gene: TRBV27
j_gene: TRBJ1-2
d_gene: .
abundance: .
CDR3nt: TGTGCCAGCACACGACAGATTGGGACTGGCTACACCTTC
CDR3aa: CASTRQIGTGYTF

len: 14
v_gene: TRBV9
j_gene: TRBJ1-1
d_gene: .
abundance: once
CDR3nt: TGTGCCAGCAGCGTAGATATCGCGAACACTGAAGCTTTCTTT
CDR3aa: CASSVDIANTEAFF

len: 17
v_gene: TRBV7-9
j_gene: TRBJ1-2
d_gene: .
abundance: .
CDR3nt: TGTGCCAGCAGCTTAGCCCCTATAGGAGGAACCGACTATGGCTACACCTTC
CDR3aa: CASSLAPIGGTDYGYTF

len: 19
v_gene: TRBV5-6
j_gene: TRBJ1-6
d_gene: TRBD1
abundance: .
CDR3nt: TGTGCCAGCAGCTTGCATGGGACAGGCTTGATGTCGATCCATTCACCCCTCCACTTT
CDR3aa: CASSLHGTGLMSIHSPLHF

len: 14
v_gene: TRBV2
j_gene: TRBJ2-7
d_gene: .
abundance: .
CDR3nt: TGTGCCACCAGTTACGGGACTGCCTCCTACGAGCAGTACTTC
CDR3aa: CATSYGTASYEQYF

len: 15
v_gene: TRBV7-2
j_gene: TRBJ2-5
d_gene: TRBD1
abundance: .
CDR3nt: TGTGCCAGCAGCTCCTCCGGGACAGACCAAGAGACCCAGTACTTC
CDR3aa: CASSSSGTDQETQYF

len: 15
v_gene: TRBV9
j_gene: TRBJ1-2
d_gene: .
abundance: .
CDR3nt: TGTGCCAGCAGCGTAGCGGACAGCAAAAACTATGGCTACACCTTC
CDR3aa: CASSVADSKNYGYTF

len: 11
v_gene: TRBV9
j_gene: TRBJ2-1
d_gene: .
abundance: .
CDR3nt: TGTGCCAGCAGCGAAGGGTATGAGCAGTTCTTC
CDR3aa: CASSEGYEQFF

len: 13
v_gene: TRBV7-3
j_gene: TRBJ2-2
d_gene: .
abundance: .
CDR3nt: TGTGCCAGCAGCTTAAAGTCCCCCGGGGAGCTGTTTTTT
CDR3aa: CASSLKSPGELFF

len: 14
v_gene: TRBV11-2
j_gene: TRBJ1-2
d_gene: .
abundance: .
CDR3nt: TGTGCCAGCAGCTTAGTCAACGTTAGGGGAGGCTACACCTTC
CDR3aa: CASSLVNVRGGYTF